This is a list of T cell receptor beta chains from one sample in a study of vaccination and CD4 T cells after COVID-19. TCRdb redid the calling of the PCR reads with MiXCR, one entry per CDR3 protein. The sample has about 33,000 distinct CDR3 sequences; about 34% are singletons. Sample: CD4+ T cells from blood, taken about 7 months after SARS-CoV-2 vaccination. The origin of the receptors is a human donor who had recovered from COVID-19. CDR3s include the opening cysteine and the closing phenylalanine or tryptophan. The D gene is left open where the match is weak. Size values are once, few and many counts, or a class for expanded clones, and some rows have none.

clone_size,j_call,d_call,cdr3_length,v_call,cdr3_aa,cdr3_nt
few,TRBJ2-7,TRBD1,14,TRBV6-1,CASRLGQGVYEQYF,TGTGCCAGCAGGTTGGGACAGGGGGTTTACGAGCAGTACTTC
NA,TRBJ1-2,NA,16,TRBV20-1,CSAPDTQGVWGYGYTF,TGCAGTGCTCCAGATACCCAGGGTGTTTGGGGATATGGCTACACCTTC
few,TRBJ1-2,TRBD1,17,TRBV28,CASSGRDRKWPSNGYTF,TGTGCCAGCAGTGGCCGGGACAGGAAGTGGCCTTCTAATGGCTACACCTTC
few,TRBJ2-3,NA,13,TRBV19,CAIWDLRTDTQYF,TGTGCCATCTGGGACTTACGCACAGATACGCAGTATTTT
NA,TRBJ1-1,NA,13,TRBV27,CATSGGIDAEAFF,TGTGCCACGTCTGGTGGGATTGACGCTGAAGCTTTCTTT
NA,TRBJ2-5,NA,15,TRBV6-5,CASSYRGRNQETQYF,TGTGCCAGCAGTTATAGAGGGCGCAACCAAGAGACCCAGTACTTC
few,TRBJ2-7,NA,13,TRBV28,CASSSPAIYEQYF,TGTGCCAGCAGTTCCCCGGCTATCTACGAGCAGTACTTC
few,TRBJ2-7,TRBD1,16,TRBV6-1,CASSRSPGQGSHEQYF,TGTGCCAGCAGTCGATCACCGGGACAGGGTTCCCACGAGCAGTACTTC
few,TRBJ2-1,TRBD2,15,TRBV7-6,CASSPRTSGIYEQFF,TGTGCCAGCAGCCCGAGGACTAGCGGGATCTATGAGCAGTTCTTC
NA,TRBJ1-1,NA,16,TRBV27,CASSLWAGEGGTEAFF,TGTGCCAGCAGTTTGTGGGCAGGGGAAGGGGGCACTGAAGCTTTCTTT
few,TRBJ2-1,TRBD2,15,TRBV7-9,CASSLFPLAADEQFF,TGTGCCAGCAGCTTATTCCCCCTAGCGGCGGATGAGCAGTTCTTC
few,TRBJ1-2,NA,13,TRBV28,CASRWGSIYGYTF,TGTGCCAGCCGCTGGGGGTCCATCTATGGCTACACCTTC
few,TRBJ2-1,NA,15,TRBV7-9,CASSSGSIIYNEQFF,TGTGCCAGCAGCTCAGGGAGTATTATCTACAATGAGCAGTTCTTC
NA,TRBJ2-3,TRBD2,18,TRBV20-1,CGARDSFTSGRALDTQYF,TGCGGTGCTAGAGATTCTTTTACTAGCGGGAGGGCCCTAGATACGCAGTATTTT
NA,TRBJ2-7,TRBD1,15,TRBV7-6,CASSSNRDSSYEQYF,TGTGCCAGCAGCTCTAACCGGGACAGTTCCTACGAGCAGTACTTC
NA,TRBJ1-2,TRBD1,16,TRBV15,CATSRAGPGGNYGYTF,TGTGCCACCAGCAGAGCGGGTCCAGGGGGGAACTATGGCTACACCTTC
NA,TRBJ2-3,NA,13,TRBV10-1,CASMLGDQDTQYF,TGCGCCAGCATGCTCGGGGACCAAGATACGCAGTATTTT
few,TRBJ2-1,NA,13,TRBV7-3,CASSLLYSDEQFF,TGTGCCAGCAGCTTGCTCTATAGCGATGAGCAGTTCTTC
NA,TRBJ2-7,NA,15,TRBV7-9,CASSLGATSSYEQYF,TGTGCCAGCAGCTTAGGCGCGACAAGCTCCTACGAGCAGTACTTC
NA,TRBJ2-7,TRBD2,13,TRBV27,CASSLSRLAGVYF,TGTGCCAGCAGTTTATCGAGGCTAGCGGGAGTCTACTTC
NA,TRBJ2-2,TRBD2,16,TRBV4-3,CASSQRLAGDPGELFF,TGCGCCAGCAGCCAGCGACTAGCGGGAGACCCCGGGGAGCTGTTTTTT
medium-sized,TRBJ2-1,NA,13,TRBV20-1,CSARAGVIEEQFF,TGCAGTGCTAGAGCGGGAGTGATTGAGGAGCAGTTCTTC
NA,TRBJ2-5,TRBD1,15,TRBV10-3,CAISEEQGWGETQYF,TGTGCCATCAGTGAAGAACAGGGGTGGGGGGAGACCCAGTACTTC
NA,TRBJ2-1,TRBD2,17,TRBV6-1,CASSPGTASGTSYEQFF,TGTGCCAGCAGTCCCGGGACGGCTAGCGGGACTAGTTATGAGCAGTTCTTC
NA,TRBJ2-7,NA,12,TRBV20-1,CSARALSYEQYF,TGCAGTGCTAGAGCGTTAAGCTACGAGCAGTACTTC
NA,TRBJ2-7,NA,11,TRBV10-2,CASSGGYEQYF,TGCGCCAGCAGTGGGGGGTACGAGCAGTACTTC
NA,TRBJ1-2,TRBD1,12,TRBV15,CATIHRGYGYTF,TGTGCCACCATCCACAGGGGATATGGCTACACCTTC
few,TRBJ1-5,TRBD1,15,TRBV7-9,CASSFGDRNNQPQHF,TGTGCCAGCAGCTTTGGGGACAGGAACAATCAGCCCCAGCATTTT
NA,TRBJ2-7,NA,14,TRBV30,CAWRGRSSSYEQYF,TGTGCCTGGAGGGGCCGTAGCAGCTCCTACGAGCAGTACTTC
NA,TRBJ2-2,NA,12,TRBV20-1,CSALGGTGELFF,TGCAGTGCCCTTGGGGGCACCGGGGAGCTGTTTTTT
few,TRBJ2-1,TRBD2,16,TRBV20-1,CSARVLAGRSYNEQFF,TGCAGTGCTAGAGTCCTAGCGGGACGGTCCTACAATGAGCAGTTCTTC
NA,TRBJ2-1,TRBD2,14,TRBV15,CATSYLAVNNEQFF,TGTGCCACCAGCTACCTAGCGGTTAACAATGAGCAGTTCTTC
few,TRBJ1-2,NA,15,TRBV28,CASSTPTAYSYGYTF,TGTGCCAGCAGCACCCCGACAGCCTACTCCTATGGCTACACCTTC
NA,TRBJ2-7,NA,13,TRBV6-1,CASSLGLYYEQYF,TGTGCCAGCAGCTTGGGCCTCTACTACGAGCAGTACTTC
few,TRBJ1-6,NA,11,TRBV10-3,CAIGDNSPLHF,TGTGCCATCGGGGACAATTCACCCCTCCACTTT
once,TRBJ2-7,TRBD1,15,TRBV6-1,CASSDPGQGGYEQYF,TGTGCCAGCAGTGATCCGGGACAGGGTGGCTACGAGCAGTACTTC
NA,TRBJ1-1,TRBD1,16,TRBV19,CASSIVGGPRGAEAFF,TGTGCCAGTAGTATAGTAGGGGGCCCAAGGGGGGCTGAAGCTTTCTTT
NA,TRBJ2-7,TRBD2,14,TRBV12-3/TRBV12-4,CASSPWEGRGEQYF,TGTGCCAGCAGTCCGTGGGAGGGGCGGGGGGAGCAGTACTTC